The 18 T cell receptor beta chains given below trace back to one sample, sequenced in a study of neurological immune-mediated disorders. Time point meaning: longitudinal time-point 3. Via MiXCR, TCRdb re-called the 5' RACE reads, giving one row per CDR3 protein. Among more than 95,000 distinct CDR3 sequences, about 10% were seen once, and the ten largest hold under 4%. The sample comprised PBMCs. These receptors were collected from a female donor with HTLV-1-associated myelopathy (HAM/TSP).

This clonotype occurred many times. The V call is TRBV5-1, the J call TRBJ2-1, with TRBD2 identical over 10 bases. The CDR3 is 16 amino acids. Germline V CDR1 and CDR2: SGHRS, YFSETQ. J was trimmed by 2 bases and V by 0 bases; bases with no gene match: 2. The CDR3 DNA is TGCGCCAGCAGCTTGGCAGCGGGGGGGCCCTACAATGAGCAGTTCTTC. Translated, it gives CASSLAAGGPYNEQFF.

This clonotype was seen many times. J is TRBJ1-5 and V is TRBV5-1; 7 bases align to TRBD1. After removal of 4 bases from V and 7 bases from J, the junction contained 11 bases not matched to a gene. CDR1 and CDR2 (germline): SGHRS, YFSETQ. The CDR3 runs 15 residues. In DNA form, the CDR3 reads TGCGCCAGCAGCAAGACAGGGTATGGGGACCAGCCCCAGCATTTT. Amino acids: CASSKTGYGDQPQHF.

The rearrangement links TRBV4-1 to TRBJ2-1; D possibly corresponds to TRBD2 (6 bases). CDR3 size: 14 residues. Trimming shortened V by 4 bases and J by 6 bases, and 13 bases separated the two germline ends. CDR1 is MGHRA and CDR2 is YSYEKL in the germline V gene. The CDR3 is CASSPQGGVNEQFF. DNA of the CDR3: TGCGCCAGCAGCCCCCAAGGAGGGGTCAATGAGCAGTTCTTC.

This clonotype was counted only a few times. The chain joins TRBV7-9 to TRBJ2-7; 8 nucleotides match TRBD1. Germline V gene sequence: CDR1 SEHNR, CDR2 FQNEAQ (reference sequence). Trimming took 4 bases from V and 2 from J; bases not matched to a gene: 7. This CDR3 is 15 amino acids long. CDR3 sequence reads: CASSSTRTGTYEQYF. DNA for the CDR3: TGTGCCAGCAGCTCCACGAGGACAGGGACCTACGAGCAGTACTTC. The full variable domain, in which reference TRBV7-9 and TRBJ2-7 provide the parts outside the CDR3, is DTGVSQNPRHKITKRGQNVTFRCDPISEHNRLYWYRQTLGQGPEFLTYFQNEAQLEKSRLLSDRFSAERPKGSFSTLEIQRTEQGDSAMYLCASSSTRTGTYEQYFGPGTRLTVT.

This clonotype was observed at least ten times. This sequence joins TRBV6-5 and TRBJ2-1, with a possible D match to TRBD2 (6 bases). The CDR3 has 14 amino acids. Per germline, CDR1 MNHEY and CDR2 SVGAGI. Trimming took off 6 bases at V and 5 bases at J, with 14 bases between the two ends. The CDR3 protein is CASRSLAKNNEQFF. CDR3 nucleotide sequence: TGTGCCAGCAGGAGCCTAGCGAAAAACAATGAGCAGTTCTTC.

This clonotype was counted many times. The rearrangement joins TRBV7-9 to TRBJ2-1; no firm D call. V gave up 1 base and J gave up 0 bases, with 7 bases separating them. This CDR3 has 15 amino acids. Germline-derived CDR1 and CDR2 are SEHNR and FQNEAQ (reference sequence). The CDR3 is CASSLVLSSYNEQFF. Written as DNA, the CDR3 is TGTGCCAGCAGCTTAGTTCTCAGCTCCTACAATGAGCAGTTCTTC.

This clonotype has ten or more counts. In DNA form, the CDR3 reads TGTGCCAGCAGTTTGGGACAGCTACATAGCAATCAGCCCCAGCATTTT. Translated, it gives CASSLGQLHSNQPQHF. This chain connects TRBV12-3 or TRBV12-4 to TRBJ1-5; 7 nucleotides line up with TRBD1. V dropped 3 bases and J dropped 0; count of bases not matched to a gene: 5. The CDR3 has 16 residues.

This clonotype was detected only a few times. The chain is built from TRBV7-9 and TRBJ2-3; TRBD1 aligns across 10 bases. V was clipped by 0 bases and J by 11 bases; unmatched bases: 5. The germline gives CDR1 SEHNR, CDR2 FQNEAQ (reference sequence). This CDR3 contains 14 residues. CDR3 protein: CASSLAQGTGEQYF. DNA of the CDR3: TGTGCCAGCAGCTTAGCGCAGGGGACAGGGGAGCAGTATTTT.

This clonotype was detected ten times or more. The chain has TRBV4-1 and TRBJ2-6, with 9 bases identical to TRBD1. V was clipped by 4 bases and J by 0 bases; unmatched bases: 4. CDR1 is MGHRA and CDR2 is YSYEKL in the germline V gene. This CDR3 is 17 amino acids long. CDR3 nucleotides: TGCGCCAGCAGCCGAGGACAGGGGAGCTCTGGGGCCAACGTCCTGACTTTC. Translating gives CASSRGQGSSGANVLTF.

This clonotype was observed many times. The chain recombines TRBV20-1 with TRBJ1-2; D possibly corresponds to TRBD1 (6 bases). V was clipped by 3 bases and J by 3 bases, with 8 bases between them. CDR1 DFQATT and CDR2 SNEGSKA come from the germline V gene (reference sequence). The CDR3 is 12 amino acids. Here the CDR3 reads CSARNRDYGYTF. In nucleotides, the CDR3 is TGCAGTGCTAGGAACAGGGACTATGGCTACACCTTC.

This clonotype was observed at least ten times. The chain recombines TRBV7-9 with TRBJ2-1; D possibly corresponds to TRBD1 (6 bases). V lost 5 bases to trimming and J lost 4 bases, with 9 bases between them. There are 13 residues in the CDR3. Germline lookup yields CDR1 SEHNR and CDR2 FQNEAQ (reference sequence). The CDR3 DNA is TGTGCCAGCAGCGGACAGTCTTACAATGAGCAGTTCTTC. Protein product: CASSGQSYNEQFF.

This clonotype was found many times. The chain carries TRBV5-1 and TRBJ1-1; the D gene is possibly TRBD1 (6 bases). Trimming left V 4 bases short and J 2 bases short, with 15 bases between. CDR3 size: 15 residues. Germline CDR1 SGHRS, CDR2 YFSETQ. The CDR3 nucleotides read TGCGCCAGCAGCGACCTTTCCAGGGGAAACACTGAAGCTTTCTTT. Translated, it gives CASSDLSRGNTEAFF.

The table lists this clonotype with a few counts. The V and J genes are TRBV27 and TRBJ2-2, with D perhaps matching TRBD2 (6 bases). Germline V gene data show CDR1 as MNHEY and CDR2 as SMNVEV (reference sequence). Trimming cost V 6 bases and J 6 bases, with 20 bases left between them. This CDR3 has 16 amino acids. This CDR3 is CASRRAGSGSSGELFF. CDR3 sequence (DNA): TGTGCCAGCAGAAGGGCGGGGTCAGGGAGTTCCGGGGAGCTGTTTTTT.

This clonotype has at least ten counts. V usage is TRBV20-1 and J usage is TRBJ2-7; no firm D call. In germline, CDR1 is DFQATT, CDR2 SNEGSKA (reference sequence). V lost 3 bases and J lost 2, with 8 bases in between. There are 12 residues in the CDR3. CDR3 sequence reads: CSASPGAYEQYF. The CDR3 DNA follows: TGCAGTGCTAGCCCTGGAGCCTACGAGCAGTACTTC.

This clonotype was seen at least ten times. The rearrangement joins TRBV15 to TRBJ2-5, with 7 bases that match TRBD2. Germline V gives CDR1 LNHNV, CDR2 YYDKDF (reference sequence). The CDR3 loop spans 13 amino acids. CDR3 in amino acids: CAIDAGVRQTQYF. The DNA for the CDR3 is TGTGCTATAGATGCGGGGGTCAGGCAGACCCAGTACTTC. The whole variable domain, remainder taken from reference TRBV15 and TRBJ2-5, is DAMVIQNPRYQVTQFGKPVTLSCSQTLNHNVMYWYQQKSSQAPKLLFHYYDKDFNNEADTPDNFQSRRPNTSFCFLDIRSPGLGDTAMYLCAIDAGVRQTQYFGPGTRLLVL.

This clonotype was picked up many times. CDR3 sequence (DNA): TGCGCCAGCAGCTCGACAGGGAACTACTACGAGCAGTACTTC. Amino acid sequence: CASSSTGNYYEQYF. The chain uses TRBV5-1 and TRBJ2-7; 7 bases match TRBD1. The germline V gene encodes CDR1 SGHRS and CDR2 YFSETQ. Losses at the gene ends were 3 bases for V and 3 bases for J; bases not matched to a gene: 6. CDR3 length equals 14 residues. The complete variable domain, with remaining parts taken from reference TRBV5-1 and TRBJ2-7, reads KAGVTQTPRYLIKTRGQQVTLSCSPISGHRSVSWYQQTPGQGLQFLFEYFSETQRNKGNFPGRFSGRQFSNSRSEMNVSTLELGDSALYLCASSSTGNYYEQYFGPGTRLTVT.

This clonotype has at least ten counts. CDR3 in amino acids: CSVAIRRQGVGNEQFF. DNA of the CDR3: TGCAGCGTTGCCATTCGGCGGCAGGGAGTCGGCAATGAGCAGTTCTTC. The chain carries TRBV29-1 and TRBJ2-1; D tentatively fits TRBD1 or TRBD2 (5 bases each). This CDR3 has 16 residues. The germline V and J ends were trimmed by 4 bases and 6 bases, with 22 bases remaining between them. Germline loops: CDR1 SQVTM, CDR2 ANQGSEA.

As to this clonotype: This CDR3 fails to terminate in the conserved phenylalanine or tryptophan, so it likely reflects a read error. The chain has TRBV20-1 and TRBJ2-7; D is ambiguous. Germline CDR1 DFQATT, CDR2 SNEGSKA (reference sequence). The CDR3 spans 11 residues. The CDR3 coding sequence is TGCAGCGCAGCTCGCTCCTACGAGCAGTACCTC. This encodes CSAARSYEQYL.